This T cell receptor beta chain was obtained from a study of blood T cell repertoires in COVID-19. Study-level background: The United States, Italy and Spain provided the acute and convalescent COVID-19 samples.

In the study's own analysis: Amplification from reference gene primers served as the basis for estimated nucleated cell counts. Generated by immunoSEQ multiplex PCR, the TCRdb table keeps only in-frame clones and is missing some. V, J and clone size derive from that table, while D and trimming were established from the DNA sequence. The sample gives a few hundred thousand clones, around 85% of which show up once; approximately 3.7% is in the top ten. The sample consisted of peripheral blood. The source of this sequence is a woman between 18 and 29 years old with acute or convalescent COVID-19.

The CDR3 region has the DNA TGTGCCAGCAGCCCCATTTATAGTAGCACAGATACGCAGTATTTT. Protein sequence: CASSPIYSSTDTQYF. V is TRBV9 and J is TRBJ2-3; D gene uncertain. Trimming took off 4 bases at V and 0 bases at J, with 12 bases between the two ends. The germline gives CDR1 SGDLS, CDR2 YYNGEE. The CDR3 loop spans 15 amino acids.